The clone carrying this T cell receptor beta chain was detected many times. Priming of first-strand cDNA relied on TRAV- and TRBV-specific primers (covering alpha and beta chains). The TCRs were subjected to amplification over 20 PCR cycles employing a constant-region primer in conjunction with a V-primer adapter. MiXCR was run by TCRdb on the reads, yielding one entry per CDR3 protein. The table lists tens of thousands of distinct CDR3 sequences, approximately 22% of them singletons. The data belong to a study of low-dose radiotherapy and immunotherapy resistance in tumors. Time point denoted: after trial treatment. The sample's treatment: LDRT plus nivolumab, ipilimumab, low-dose cyclophosphamide and aspirin (RACIN trial). CDR3 size: 17 residues. V was cut by 5 bases and J by 6 bases, with 25 bases left in between. The V gene's germline CDR1 is SGHAT and CDR2 FQNNGV.

The rearrangement joins TRBV11-2 to TRBJ2-5; D is tentatively TRBD1 or TRBD2 (6 bases each). This specimen was PBMCs, taken after low-dose radiotherapy plus immunotherapy. The source is a female donor with ovarian cancer. The CDR3 region has the DNA TGTGCCAGCAGCCCAGGGGTCCACAGGGTCGGGGGACAGACCCAGTACTTC. Translated: CASSPGVHRVGGQTQYF.